This TCR beta chain was found in a study of T cell responses to AZD1222 COVID-19 vaccine. The CDR3 runs 15 residues. Germline V CDR1 and CDR2: LNHDA, SQIVND (reference sequence). Trimming took 9 bases from V and 3 from J; bases not matched to a gene: 12. Study-wide points: Females made up more of the donors, who were largely white British, and clonal diversity may have come out too low.

Turning to this clone: Its antigen remains unknown.

TCRdb's table, derived via immunoSEQ multiplex PCR, lists solely in-frame clones and lacks some. The sample includes about 110,000 clones, 80% to 95% seen only once; the top ten take about 6.8%. The gene calls are TRBV19 and TRBJ2-7, with 9 nucleotides matching TRBD1. The source of this sequence is an adult who received the AZD1222 COVID-19 vaccine. The sequencing used peripheral blood, collected 28 days after the second AZD1222 dose. The CDR3 loop reads CASRLKGTGNYEQYF. CDR3 DNA: TGTGCCAGCCGTTTAAAGGGGACAGGGAACTACGAGCAGTACTTC. The whole variable domain, remainder taken from reference TRBV19 and TRBJ2-7, is DGGITQSPKYLFRKEGQNVTLSCEQNLNHDAMYWYRQDPGQGLRLIYYSQIVNDFQKGDIAEGYSVSREKKESFPLTVTSAQKNPTAFYLCASRLKGTGNYEQYFGPGTRLTVT.